Listed below are T cell receptor beta chains from one sample, sequenced in a study of identical twins. Using its own MiXCR run on the 5' RACE reads, TCRdb lists one record per CDR3 protein. The data hold approximately 630,000 distinct CDR3 sequences, with just over 7% observed a single time. The sample was also linked to a second study, of yellow fever vaccine responses in identical twins.

Sequencing input: PBMCs. These receptors all come from a woman under 30 in good health. Each CDR3 is given with its conserved first and last residue. A D gene is named only where the DNA matches it firmly.

>TRBV11-2|TRBJ2-1|TRBD2
CASSPQGLAGGNEQFF
>TRBV20-1|TRBJ1-5|-
CSASLSWAGEASNQPQHF
>TRBV18|TRBJ2-1|-
CASSPVVATYNEQFF
>TRBV27|TRBJ1-1|-
CASSLAVGTEAFF
>TRBV7-8|TRBJ2-3|TRBD2
CASTYSGGALDTQYF
>TRBV6-5|TRBJ2-5|TRBD1
CASSFRDSEETQYF
>TRBV10-3|TRBJ2-5|-
CAIRPGQQETQYF
>TRBV10-3|TRBJ2-1|-
CASRQATYNEQFF
>TRBV24-1|TRBJ2-7|TRBD2
CATSAASGAPYEQYF
>TRBV28|TRBJ1-6|TRBD1
CASSLHRGRDSPLHF
>TRBV25-1|TRBJ2-5|-
CASSEPGPQETQYF
>TRBV6-2/TRBV6-3|TRBJ2-7|-
CASKAWGRSSYEQYF
>TRBV6-5|TRBJ2-1|-
CASSYSMGSVGSYNEQFF
>TRBV5-4|TRBJ2-3|TRBD2
CASSFAGRAGTDTQYF
>TRBV7-8|TRBJ1-5|-
CASSLYWTDNQPQHF